This passage covers 32 T cell receptor beta chains from one sample sequenced in a study of T-cell reconstitution after alpha-beta-depleted transplantation in children. This sample's TCRbeta library carried unique molecular identifier barcodes. TCRdb analysed the PCR reads with MiXCR anew, one entry per CDR3 protein. The sample has under 300,000 distinct CDR3 sequences, 9.5% to 13% seen once; the top ten hold around 24%. Source: peripheral blood, taken 180 days after TCRalphabeta/CD19-depleted stem cell transplant. Receptors originate from a male patient between 2 and 10 years old who had a stem cell transplant for chronic granulomatous disease, so the T cells may come from the graft donor.

This clonotype was detected many times. The chain couples TRBV11-2 to TRBJ2-3, with a tentative D call TRBD2 (5 bases). Germline-derived CDR1 and CDR2 are SGHAT and FQNNGV. This CDR3 contains 16 residues. Trimming cost V 6 bases and J 2 bases, with 18 bases left between them. The CDR3 coding sequence is TGTGCCAGCAGTCTGCATAAACCCGGGGTCACAGATACGCAGTATTTT. Its protein product is CASSLHKPGVTDTQYF.

This clonotype has ten or more counts. The chain combines TRBV12-3 or TRBV12-4 with TRBJ2-7; D gene ambiguous. With 3 bases removed from V and 6 bases from J, the gap between germline ends came to 15 bases. The CDR3 loop spans 14 amino acids. The CDR3, as DNA: TGTGCCAGCAGTTTCGGCCCCGGGTGGGGCGAGCAGTACTTC. Translated: CASSFGPGWGEQYF.

This clonotype was detected ten times or more. The V call is TRBV5-1, the J call TRBJ1-6, with D possibly being TRBD1 (6 bases). CDR1 and CDR2 from the germline V gene are SGHRS and YFSETQ. The germline V and J ends were trimmed by 3 bases and 4 bases, with 14 bases remaining between them. This CDR3 comprises 16 residues. Here the CDR3 DNA reads TGCGCCAGCAGCTGGAGGGGGTCGGGGTATAATTCACCCCTCCACTTT. Amino acids: CASSWRGSGYNSPLHF.

This clonotype was seen ten or more times. This rearrangement joins TRBV6-5 to TRBJ2-1, with 7 positions matching TRBD1. Germline loops: CDR1 MNHEY, CDR2 SVGAGI. CDR3 length: 19 amino acids. J was trimmed by 0 bases and V by 0 bases; bases with no gene match: 11. The CDR3 region is CASSYSRTGALSSYNEQFF. In DNA, the CDR3 is TGTGCCAGCAGTTACTCAAGGACAGGAGCCCTTAGCTCCTACAATGAGCAGTTCTTC.

The chain links TRBV14 to TRBJ1-2; no reliable D call. Germline V CDR1 and CDR2: SGHDN, FVKESK. The V gene lost 0 bases and the J gene lost 4 bases, with 9 bases spanning the gap. This CDR3 contains 14 residues. In nucleotides, the CDR3 is TGTGCCAGCAGCCAAGATCTGTCAGCCTATGGCTACACCTTC. It specifies CASSQDLSAYGYTF.

This clonotype showed up many times. The chain combines TRBV9 with TRBJ2-7; the D gene is possibly TRBD1 (6 bases). V lost 0 bases and J lost 0, with 7 bases in between. CDR3 size: 14 residues. Germline lookup yields CDR1 SGDLS and CDR2 YYNGEE. CDR3 protein: CASSVEGGSYEQYF. CDR3 in DNA: TGTGCCAGCAGCGTAGAAGGGGGCTCCTACGAGCAGTACTTC.

This clonotype was counted at least ten times. The rearrangement links TRBV7-9 to TRBJ1-5; D remains unclear. Trimming took off 5 bases at V and 5 bases at J, with 10 bases between the two ends. Germline assignment: CDR1 SEHNR and CDR2 FQNEAQ (reference sequence). The CDR3 covers 13 residues. The chain's CDR3 is CASSESLHQPQHF. The DNA of the CDR3 is TGTGCCAGCAGCGAATCCTTACATCAGCCCCAGCATTTT.

The V and J genes are TRBV3-1 and TRBJ2-5, with D possibly TRBD2 on 5 matching bases. The germline V and J ends were trimmed by 4 bases and 4 bases, with 16 bases remaining between them. CDR1 and CDR2 (germline): LGHDT, YNNKEL (reference sequence). This CDR3 is 15 amino acids long. CDR3 loop: CASSPSLDFGETQYF. CDR3 in DNA: TGTGCCAGCAGCCCGAGCCTGGACTTTGGAGAGACCCAGTACTTC.

In this sample, this clonotype turned up many times. This chain links TRBV12-3 or TRBV12-4 with TRBJ2-7, with TRBD2 matching over 7 bases. Trimming took 3 bases from V and 3 from J; bases not matched to a gene: 5. The CDR3 has 14 amino acids. CDR3 protein: CASSFLGGFYEQYF. The CDR3 coding sequence is TGTGCCAGCAGTTTCCTCGGGGGGTTCTACGAGCAGTACTTC.

This clonotype was found many times. The chain combines TRBV4-3 with TRBJ1-1; maybe TRBD1 (6 bases). This CDR3 spans 15 amino acids. Trimming shortened V by 0 bases and J by 0 bases, and 8 bases separated the two germline ends. Germline V gene lookup returns CDR1 LGHNA and CDR2 YSLEER. This CDR3 is CASSQDRTVNTEAFF. As DNA, the CDR3 is TGCGCCAGCAGCCAAGACAGGACAGTGAACACTGAAGCTTTCTTT.

This clonotype has a handful of counts. This chain links TRBV12-3 or TRBV12-4 with TRBJ2-4; TRBD2 agrees at 9 bases. V shed 7 bases, J shed 0 bases, and the junction held 16 bases outside the gene matches. The CDR3 is 19 amino acids. As DNA, the CDR3 is TGTGCCAGCACCCCGAGTCGGCTAGCGGGGACCCTAGCCAAAAACATTCAGTACTTC. Its translation is CASTPSRLAGTLAKNIQYF.

This clonotype was observed many times. The gene calls are TRBV12-3 or TRBV12-4 and TRBJ1-5, with 8 bases matching TRBD1. Trimming cost V 5 bases and J 5 bases; bases outside gene matches: 8. This CDR3 has 15 amino acids. DNA of the CDR3: TGTGCCAGCAGTCCCCGGGACAGGCCCGATCAGCCCCAGCATTTT. Its protein product is CASSPRDRPDQPQHF.

This clonotype was detected many times. CDR3 amino acids: CAISESKLATGTQYF. The CDR3 coding sequence is TGTGCCATCAGTGAGTCGAAACTAGCGACTGGTACGCAGTATTTT. This rearrangement joins TRBV10-3 to TRBJ2-3; 7 bases match TRBD2. V lost 0 bases, J lost 8 bases, and 8 bases stayed unmatched. Germline V gives CDR1 ENHRY, CDR2 SYGVKD. The CDR3 covers 15 residues.

This clonotype was seen many times. The CDR3 bases are TGCAGCGTACAAACGGGACTAGCGGGGGGGGTTATTACAGATACGCAGTATTTT. Translated, it gives CSVQTGLAGGVITDTQYF. The J gene is TRBJ2-3, the V gene TRBV29-1; 16 nucleotides match TRBD2. The CDR3 is 18 residues long. Germline loops: CDR1 SQVTM, CDR2 ANQGSEA. V lost 6 bases and J lost 3; bases outside the gene matches: 12.

This clonotype occurred many times. The rearrangement uses TRBV29-1 and TRBJ2-3, with D maybe TRBD2 (6 bases). The germline V and J ends were trimmed by 0 bases and 4 bases, with 17 bases remaining between them. This CDR3 spans 16 amino acids. The germline gives CDR1 SQVTM, CDR2 ANQGSEA. The CDR3 sequence is CSVEDWTHGGSDTQYF. The CDR3 nucleotides read TGCAGCGTTGAAGACTGGACTCATGGGGGGTCAGATACGCAGTATTTT.

This clonotype was counted many times. The chain employs TRBV9 and TRBJ2-7; no reliable D call. The V end was cut by 0 bases, the J end by 6 bases, with 16 bases between. Per the germline V gene, CDR1 is SGDLS and CDR2 is YYNGEE. The CDR3 contains 15 residues. The DNA for the CDR3 is TGTGCCAGCAGCGTAGCGCCTATTGGAGCCGGCGAGCAGTACTTC. It specifies CASSVAPIGAGEQYF. The full variable domain, its missing parts supplied by reference TRBV9 and TRBJ2-7, is DSGVTQTPKHLITATGQRVTLRCSPRSGDLSVYWYQQSLDQGLQFLIQYYNGEERAKGNILERFSAQQFPDLHSELNLSSLELGDSALYFCASSVAPIGAGEQYFGPGTRLTVT.

This clonotype was recorded at least ten times. The rearrangement joins TRBV7-6 to TRBJ1-1; weak D call: TRBD1 (5 bases). Germline V gene lookup returns CDR1 SGHVS and CDR2 FNYEAQ. The CDR3 is made up of 13 amino acids. Trimming pared 4 bases from V and 1 base from J, leaving 7 bases between. The chain's CDR3 is CASSYGTNTEAFF. Here the CDR3 DNA reads TGTGCCAGCAGCTATGGGACGAACACTGAAGCTTTCTTT.

This clonotype has at least ten counts. This chain links TRBV12-3 or TRBV12-4 with TRBJ2-1, with D hard to call. Trimming removed 5 bases from V and 4 bases from J, with 15 bases in between. This CDR3 spans 15 amino acids. The CDR3 spells CASSPQLIPYNEQFF. CDR3 sequence (DNA): TGTGCCAGCAGTCCCCAACTAATACCTTACAATGAGCAGTTCTTC.

At least ten counts were recorded for this clonotype. The chain joins TRBV6-2 or TRBV6-3 to TRBJ2-3; TRBD2 agrees at 9 bases. Germline V lookup: CDR1 MNHEY, CDR2 SVGEGT. The CDR3 consists of 16 residues. V was clipped by 2 bases and J by 4 bases; unmatched bases: 7. The CDR3 coding sequence is TGTGCCAGCAGTTACCTAGCGGGAAGTGGTCCAGATACGCAGTATTTT. This encodes CASSYLAGSGPDTQYF.

This clonotype was detected only once. Germline is not matched at one junction end, which may reflect a read error. The chain uses TRBV11-3 and TRBJ2-3; 9 nucleotides agree with TRBD1. The CDR3 is 15 residues long. Germline assignment: CDR1 SGHNT and CDR2 YENEEA. The CDR3 sequence is CASSSPGQGTDRQYF. CDR3 DNA sequence: TGTGCCAGCAGCTCCCCGGGACAGGGAACAGATAGGCAGTATTTT.

This clonotype was detected many times. The chain couples TRBV27 to TRBJ2-3; D gene unclear. The CDR3 spans 15 residues. In germline, CDR1 is MNHEY, CDR2 SMNVEV (reference sequence). V lost 2 bases, J lost 2 bases, and 11 bases lay in between. The CDR3 sequence: CASSLPPGLTDTQYF. As DNA, the CDR3 is TGTGCCAGCAGTTTACCCCCGGGCCTCACAGATACGCAGTATTTT.

This clonotype has a count of ten or more. The chain is built from TRBV7-2 and TRBJ1-2; TRBD1 aligns across 8 bases. The length of the CDR3 is 15 residues. Trimming cost V 0 bases and J 3 bases; bases outside gene matches: 3. Germline CDR1 and CDR2: SGHTA and FQGNSA. CDR3 DNA: TGTGCCAGCAGCTTAGCGGGACAGGCGGACTATGGCTACACCTTC. Translation: CASSLAGQADYGYTF.

V usage is TRBV11-2 and J usage is TRBJ2-7; D might be TRBD2 (5 bases). The V end was cut by 3 bases, the J end by 3 bases, with 12 bases between. Germline V gene sequence: CDR1 SGHAT, CDR2 FQNNGV. CDR3 length: 14 amino acids. For the CDR3, the DNA is TGTGCCAGCAGCTTTTTTGTAGGGAGCTACGAGCAGTACTTC. It is translated as CASSFFVGSYEQYF.

The rearrangement uses TRBV5-1 and TRBJ2-7; D perhaps matches TRBD1 (5 bases). Germline CDR1 and CDR2: SGHRS and YFSETQ. The CDR3 length is 15 residues. Between the trimmed V and J ends, which lost 0 bases and 2 bases, there was a span of 12 bases. Written as DNA, the CDR3 is TGCGCCAGCAGCTTGGAGGGGCCCCCTACCTACGAGCAGTACTTC. Its translation is CASSLEGPPTYEQYF. Looking up the rest from reference TRBV5-1 and TRBJ2-7 gives the full variable domain: KAGVTQTPRYLIKTRGQQVTLSCSPISGHRSVSWYQQTPGQGLQFLFEYFSETQRNKGNFPGRFSGRQFSNSRSEMNVSTLELGDSALYLCASSLEGPPTYEQYFGPGTRLTVT.

This clonotype was seen only a few times. J is TRBJ2-3 and V is TRBV12-3 or TRBV12-4; D is possibly TRBD1 (6 bases). This CDR3 is 14 amino acids long. The V and J ends lost 5 bases and 5 bases respectively, with 14 bases between them. The CDR3 DNA is TGTGCCAGCAGTCAGAACTCACAGGGAGATACGCAGTATTTT. Amino acids: CASSQNSQGDTQYF.

Ten or more counts support this clonotype. The V and J genes are TRBV29-1 and TRBJ2-7; unclear D gene. This CDR3 comprises 11 residues. Between the trimmed V and J ends, which lost 4 bases and 5 bases, there was a span of 9 bases. Germline V lookup: CDR1 SQVTM, CDR2 ANQGSEA. CDR3 sequence: CSVVARHEQYF. In DNA form, the CDR3 reads TGCAGCGTTGTCGCCAGGCACGAGCAGTACTTC.

This clonotype was seen more than once but under ten times. The J gene is TRBJ2-1, the V gene TRBV7-6, with D unresolved. The CDR3 loop spans 14 amino acids. The V gene's germline CDR1 is SGHVS and CDR2 FNYEAQ. Trimming removed 1 base from V and 8 bases from J, with 12 bases in between. The CDR3 protein is CASSLDFGLDEQFF. The DNA of the CDR3 is TGTGCCAGCAGCTTAGACTTTGGATTAGATGAGCAGTTCTTC.

This clonotype was detected only a few times. V gene TRBV7-9 combines with J gene TRBJ2-3; D is unclear. CDR3 size: 14 residues. V was clipped by 2 bases and J by 0 bases, with 6 bases between them. In germline, CDR1 is SEHNR, CDR2 FQNEAQ (reference sequence). The CDR3 DNA is TGTGCCAGCAGCTTAAAAGGAAGCACAGATACGCAGTATTTT. This sequence encodes CASSLKGSTDTQYF.

This clonotype was observed at least ten times. One end of the junction is discordant with germline, which a read error may explain. CDR3 residues: CSASLWRADQYTQYF. In DNA form, the CDR3 reads TGTAGTGCTAGTTTATGGCGTGCCGATCAGTATACGCAGTATTTT. This sequence joins TRBV20-1 and TRBJ2-3, with no clear D. Germline-derived CDR1 and CDR2 are DFQATT and SNEGSKA (reference sequence). The CDR3 sequence is 15 residues long.

This clonotype was counted many times. The genes are TRBV12-3 or TRBV12-4 and TRBJ1-5; 8 positions match TRBD1. The V gene end was trimmed by 5 bases and the J gene end by 7 bases; junction bases not matched to a gene: 10. The CDR3 length is 15 residues. CDR3 sequence (DNA): TGTGCCAGCAGTCCTCACAGGGGGTTGGAGCAGCCCCAGCATTTT. This gives the protein CASSPHRGLEQPQHF.

This clonotype was found many times. V is TRBV12-3 or TRBV12-4 and J is TRBJ1-3; tentative D call: TRBD1 (5 bases). The CDR3 is 14 amino acids. Trimming removed 7 bases at V and 4 bases at J, with 14 bases between. The CDR3 region has the DNA TGTGCCAGCATCTACGGGGGGGACGGAAACACCATATATTTT. Translation gives CASIYGGDGNTIYF.

There are many counts of this clonotype. This sequence joins TRBV20-1 and TRBJ2-3; D is undetermined. The V gene's germline CDR1 is DFQATT and CDR2 SNEGSKA (reference sequence). The CDR3 is 13 amino acids. V gave up 1 base and J gave up 6 bases, with 11 bases separating them. Here the CDR3 reads CSARGVGPDTQYF. CDR3 nucleotide sequence: TGCAGTGCTAGAGGTGTAGGGCCCGATACGCAGTATTTT.